Relative to its sample, the clone carrying this TCR beta chain is medium-sized. Its specificity is unknown. This sample is part of a study of T cell repertoires in cytomegalovirus infection. Study context: The study used recently identified HLA-C-restricted and well-studied HLA-B-restricted CMV epitopes. Carrying CMV and the relevant HLA type showed in public TCR beta signatures.

TCRdb reprocessed the reads via MiXCR and lists one record per CDR3 protein. Altogether 150,000 to 200,000 distinct CDR3 sequences are present, 20% to 25% being singletons, with the ten largest covering 25%. General study points: CMV carriers with the relevant HLA were identified by cumulative public TCR beta family frequency. HLA-C-restricted TCR beta clonotypes specific for CMV led the ex vivo response.

This CDR3 is built from 16 residues. Germline lookup yields CDR1 SEHNR and CDR2 FQNEAQ (reference sequence). V was shortened by 4 bases and J by 2 bases, with 17 bases between the two germline ends. The chain couples TRBV7-9 to TRBJ1-1, with a tentative D call TRBD1 (6 bases). The input for sequencing was CD8+ T cells from cultured PBMCs, taken from culture after CMV antigen stimulation. The TCR was taken from a human donor in good health (CMV status not recorded). Some clones in this sample may be carry-over from other donors' samples. The CDR3 loop reads CASSSPRGTTNTEAFF. In nucleotides, the CDR3 is TGTGCCAGCAGCTCCCCTAGGGGGACAACTAACACTGAAGCTTTCTTT.